The 8 T cell receptor beta chains listed next were all sequenced from one sample in a study of T cell responses to AZD1222 COVID-19 vaccine. Generated by immunoSEQ multiplex PCR, the TCRdb table keeps only in-frame clones and is missing some. The sample comprises about 130,000 clones, roughly 87% of which are singletons, and roughly 4.4% rests with the top ten. Specimen: peripheral blood, collected on day 0 of MenACWY control vaccination. These receptors came from an adult in good health.

This clone was seen once. The CDR3 nucleotides read TGTGCCAGCAGTGATAGGGGGACGGGCAATCAGCCCCAGCATTTT. The encoded protein is CASSDRGTGNQPQHF. The genes are TRBV2 and TRBJ1-5, with a tentative D call TRBD1 (6 bases). Germline V lookup: CDR1 SNHLY, CDR2 FYNNEI. The CDR3 length is 15 residues. V lost 3 bases to trimming and J lost 2 bases, with 11 bases between them.

The rearrangement uses TRBV3-1 (or the pseudogene TRBV3-2) and TRBJ1-3; no definite D call. The germline CDR1 and CDR2 sequences are LGHDT and YNNKEL (reference sequence). The germline V and J ends were trimmed by 4 bases and 0 bases, with 13 bases remaining between them. The CDR3 spans 16 residues. The CDR3 bases are TGTGCCAGCAGCCCCCCAACGCGGTCCTCTGGAAACACCATATATTTT. This codes for CASSPPTRSSGNTIYF.

The gene calls are TRBV9 and TRBJ1-2, with TRBD1 matching over 10 bases. Germline CDR1 SGDLS, CDR2 YYNGEE. Unmatched junction bases numbered 10, after V lost 4 bases and J lost 7 bases. The CDR3 sequence is 15 residues long. The CDR3 coding sequence is TGTGCCAGCAGCTCATTGGGACAGGGGACGTTTGGCTACACCTTC. This encodes CASSSLGQGTFGYTF.

The chain's CDR3 is CASSEEDKREGARTDTQYF. In nucleotides, the CDR3 is TGTGCCAGCAGTGAAGAGGACAAGCGGGAGGGGGCTAGAACAGATACGCAGTATTTT. The V and J genes are TRBV6-1 and TRBJ2-3; 10 positions agree with TRBD2. CDR1 is MNHNS and CDR2 is SASEGT in the germline V gene. Trimming at V came to 1 base and at J to 3 bases, leaving 13 bases not matched to a gene. The CDR3 extends over 19 amino acids.

This rearrangement joins TRBV4-3 to TRBJ2-1; 12 bases are shared with TRBD2. V dropped 0 bases and J dropped 8; count of bases not matched to a gene: 5. Germline lookup yields CDR1 LGHNA and CDR2 YSLEER. The CDR3 spans 16 residues. CDR3 coding DNA: TGCGCCAGCAGCCAAGAGCCTAGCGGGGGGGCACATGAGCAGTTCTTC. The encoded protein is CASSQEPSGGAHEQFF.

V and J are TRBV2 and TRBJ1-5; the D gene is possibly TRBD1 (6 bases). The CDR3 consists of 18 residues. CDR1 and CDR2 from the germline V gene are SNHLY and FYNNEI. The V end lost 1 base, the J end lost 5 bases, and 21 bases lay between the germline ends. Written as DNA, the CDR3 is TGTGCCAGCAGTGAAGGGTCAGGGAGGGGGGAATGGGATCAGCCCCAGCATTTT. Translating it yields CASSEGSGRGEWDQPQHF.

The rearrangement joins TRBV29-1 to TRBJ1-1; unclear D gene. The CDR3 length is 14 residues. Looked up from germline, CDR1 is SQVTM and CDR2 is ANQGSEA. V was cut by 0 bases and J by 1 base, with 9 bases left in between. The CDR3 spells CSVEDWARNTEAFF. For the CDR3, the DNA is TGCAGCGTTGAAGATTGGGCTAGGAACACTGAAGCTTTCTTT. Full variable domain (missing parts from reference TRBV29-1 and TRBJ1-1): SAVISQKPSRDICQRGTSLTIQCQVDSQVTMMFWYRQQPGQSLTLIATANQGSEATYESGFVIDKFPISRPNLTFSTLTVSNMSPEDSSIYLCSVEDWARNTEAFFGQGTRLTVV.

The chain links TRBV7-9 to TRBJ1-4; D call uncertain. V lost 1 base, J lost 5 bases, and 8 bases lay in between. Germline V gene lookup returns CDR1 SEHNR and CDR2 FQNEAQ (reference sequence). The CDR3 sequence is 14 residues long. The chain's CDR3 is CASSLGDLNEKLFF. As DNA, the CDR3 is TGTGCCAGCAGCTTAGGGGATTTAAATGAAAAACTGTTTTTT.